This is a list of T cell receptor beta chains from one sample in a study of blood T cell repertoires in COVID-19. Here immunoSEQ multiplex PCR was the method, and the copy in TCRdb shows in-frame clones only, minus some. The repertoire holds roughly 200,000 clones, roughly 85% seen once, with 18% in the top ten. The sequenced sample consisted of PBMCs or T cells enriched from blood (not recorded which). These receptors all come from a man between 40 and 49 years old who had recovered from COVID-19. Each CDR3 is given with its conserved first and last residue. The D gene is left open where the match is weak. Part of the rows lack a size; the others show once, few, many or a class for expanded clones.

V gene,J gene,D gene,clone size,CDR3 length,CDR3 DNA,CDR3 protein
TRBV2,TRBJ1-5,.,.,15,TGTGCCAGCAGTCCAGGGAGGCGGGGATATCAGCCCCAGCATTTT,CASSPGRRGYQPQHF
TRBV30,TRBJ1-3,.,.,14,TGTGCCTGGAGGGCACAGACCTCTGGAAACACCATATATTTT,CAWRAQTSGNTIYF
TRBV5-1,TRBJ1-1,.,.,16,TGCGCCAGCAGCTTGACCGCACAGGGAGGGCGTACTGAAGCTTTCTTT,CASSLTAQGGRTEAFF
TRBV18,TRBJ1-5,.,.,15,TGTGCCAGCTCTCTAAGGACAGATAGCAATCAGCCCCAGCATTTT,CASSLRTDSNQPQHF
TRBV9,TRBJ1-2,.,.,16,TGTGCCAGCAGCTTTCACCGGGACCGGGGGAACTATGGCTACACCTTC,CASSFHRDRGNYGYTF
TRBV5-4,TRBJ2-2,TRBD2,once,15,TGTGCCAGCAGCCTTACTAGCGGGAGGACCGGGGAGCTGTTTTTT,CASSLTSGRTGELFF
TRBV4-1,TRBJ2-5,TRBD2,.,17,TGCGCCAGCAGCCAGCCCACTAGCGGGAGGAGGTCGGAGACCCAGTACTTC,CASSQPTSGRRSETQYF
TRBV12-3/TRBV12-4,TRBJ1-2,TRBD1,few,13,TGTGCCAGCAGTTTGGGACAGAAGGATGGCTACACCTTC,CASSLGQKDGYTF
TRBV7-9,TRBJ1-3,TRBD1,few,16,TGTGCCAGCAGCTTAGGACAGGGAAGCTCTGGAAACACCATATATTTT,CASSLGQGSSGNTIYF
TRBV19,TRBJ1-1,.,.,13,TGTGCCAGTAGTCACAGGTTGAACACTGAAGCTTTCTTT,CASSHRLNTEAFF
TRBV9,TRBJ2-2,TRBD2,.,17,TGTGCCAGCAGCGTAAAGGGGACTAGCGGTTACACCGGGGAGCTGTTTTTT,CASSVKGTSGYTGELFF
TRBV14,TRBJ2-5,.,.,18,TGTGCCAGCAGCCAAGGGGGCCAGTATTCTGACTGGCAGGAGACCCAGTACTTC,CASSQGGQYSDWQETQYF
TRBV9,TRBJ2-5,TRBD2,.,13,TGTGCCAGCAGCGAGAGTGGGGGGAGGGCCCAGTACTTC,CASSESGGRAQYF
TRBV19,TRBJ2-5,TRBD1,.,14,TGTGCCAGTAGTAAAGGGACAGACCAAGAGACCCAGTACTTC,CASSKGTDQETQYF
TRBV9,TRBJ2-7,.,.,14,TGTGCCAGCAGCGTAGGACTTAGCTCCTACGAGCAGTACTTC,CASSVGLSSYEQYF
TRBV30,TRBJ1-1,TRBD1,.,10,TGTGCCTGGAACAGGGGAGAAGCTTTCTTT,CAWNRGEAFF
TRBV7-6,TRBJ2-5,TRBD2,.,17,TGTGCCAGCAGCTCCTACCCCAAGCGGGAGGGCCTGGAGACCCAGTACTTC,CASSSYPKREGLETQYF
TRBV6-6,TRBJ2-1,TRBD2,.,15,TGTGCCAGCAGTCCTCTAGCGGGAGTCTACAATGAGCAGTTCTTC,CASSPLAGVYNEQFF
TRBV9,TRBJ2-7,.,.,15,TGTGCCAGCAGCGCCGGGACAACCCGCTCCTACGAGCAGTACTTC,CASSAGTTRSYEQYF
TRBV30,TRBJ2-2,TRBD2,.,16,TGTGCCTGGGCGGGACTAGCGGGAGCTAACACCGGGGAGCTGTTTTTT,CAWAGLAGANTGELFF
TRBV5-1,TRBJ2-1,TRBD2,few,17,TGCGCCAGCAGCGCAGCTAGCGGGTCGAGCTCCTACAATGAGCAGTTCTTC,CASSAASGSSSYNEQFF
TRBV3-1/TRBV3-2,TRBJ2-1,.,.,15,TGTGCCAGCAGCCAAAACATGATCTCCTACAATGAGCAGTTCTTC,CASSQNMISYNEQFF
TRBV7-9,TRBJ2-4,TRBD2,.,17,TGTGCCAGCAGCGGGACTAGCGGGAGTTTCTCCAAAAACATTCAGTACTTC,CASSGTSGSFSKNIQYF
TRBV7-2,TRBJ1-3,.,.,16,TGTGCCAGCAGCAAAGAAGGGACAAAGTCCGGAAACACCATATATTTT,CASSKEGTKSGNTIYF
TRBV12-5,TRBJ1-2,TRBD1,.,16,TGTGCTAGTGGTTTGGTCCGGGACAGGGGTAACTATGGCTACACCTTC,CASGLVRDRGNYGYTF
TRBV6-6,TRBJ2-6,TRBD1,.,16,TGTGCCAGCAGCCGGGACAGGGTAACCGGGGCCAACGTCCTGACTTTC,CASSRDRVTGANVLTF
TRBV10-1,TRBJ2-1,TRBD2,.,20,TGCGCCAGCAGTGAGTCGATCAACGGACTAGCGGGAGGGCCGTACAATGAGCAGTTCTTC,CASSESINGLAGGPYNEQFF
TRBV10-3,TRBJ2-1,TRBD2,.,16,TGTGCCATCAGTGTTACTAGCGGATATACCTACAATGAGCAGTTCTTC,CAISVTSGYTYNEQFF
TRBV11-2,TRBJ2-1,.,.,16,TGTGCCAGCAGCTTAGTGTTCCTAGCCGGCAGTGCTGAGCAGTTCTTC,CASSLVFLAGSAEQFF
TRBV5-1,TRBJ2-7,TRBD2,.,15,TGCGCCAGCAGCTTTGCTAGCGGGATCGGCGACGAGCAGTACTTC,CASSFASGIGDEQYF
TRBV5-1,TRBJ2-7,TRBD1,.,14,TGCGCCAGCAGCCCAGGACAGGGGGCCTACGAGCAGTACTTC,CASSPGQGAYEQYF
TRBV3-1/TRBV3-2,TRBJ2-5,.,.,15,TGTGCCAGCAGCCAAGGGCAGGCGGTCGGGGGGACCCAGTACTTC,CASSQGQAVGGTQYF
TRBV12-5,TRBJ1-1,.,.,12,TGTGCTAGTGGTTTGTACCAGGGAGAAGCTTTCTTT,CASGLYQGEAFF
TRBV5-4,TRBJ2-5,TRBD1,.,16,TGTGCCAGCAGCTCTGGGACAGGGTCGGGCCAAGAGACCCAGTACTTC,CASSSGTGSGQETQYF
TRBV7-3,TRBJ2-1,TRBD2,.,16,TGTGCCAGCAGTTACCCACTAGCGGGTCTCTACAATGAGCAGTTCTTC,CASSYPLAGLYNEQFF
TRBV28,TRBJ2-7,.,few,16,TGTGCCAGCAGCATCCACCCCCAGCGGAGCTCCTACGAGCAGTACTTC,CASSIHPQRSSYEQYF
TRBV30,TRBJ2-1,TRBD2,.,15,TGTGCCTGGATTAAAACAGCGGGAGGGAACAATGAGCAGTTCTTC,CAWIKTAGGNNEQFF
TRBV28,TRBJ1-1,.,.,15,TGTGCCAGCAGTTTGAACCAGGGTCCGGTCACTGAAGCTTTCTTT,CASSLNQGPVTEAFF
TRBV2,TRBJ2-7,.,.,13,TGTGCCAGCTGTGGGGTAGGTGAGGCCGAGCAGTACTTC,CASCGVGEAEQYF
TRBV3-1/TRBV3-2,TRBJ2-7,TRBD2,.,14,TGTGCCAGCAGCCCCGGGACTAGCGGTTACGAGCAGTACTTC,CASSPGTSGYEQYF
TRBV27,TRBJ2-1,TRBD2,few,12,TGTGCCAGCAGTTTATTAGGGGAGGGGCAGTTCTTC,CASSLLGEGQFF
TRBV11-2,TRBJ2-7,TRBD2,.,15,TGTGCCAGCAGCTTAGGTAGCGGGGGGATCTACGAGCAGTACTTC,CASSLGSGGIYEQYF